This note documents a single T cell receptor (beta chain) sequence. Its binding antigen is unknown. Per-nucleotide qualities are absent, and no much larger clonotype sits a single base away. This sample was included in a study of T-cell memory formation after mild COVID-19 (dated by TCRdb to the early 2020s). About the full investigation: TCR sequence clusters from the two donors were found to be largely donor specific. T-cell clones expanding and contracting after mild COVID-19 in two donors were tracked by longitudinal TCRalpha and TCRbeta repertoire sequencing. The cohort comprised two young, previously healthy adult volunteers, one female and one male.

Study-wide findings and limitations: The study included only a couple of mild cases, and larger cohorts that include severe cases with pre-infection samples were judged to be necessary. The second-wave clones that peaked on day 37 were not confirmed to be SARS-CoV-2 specific. Contracting CD4+ clones were located mainly in the CM and EM memory subsets, whereas CD8+ clones were found to be enriched in EMRA. Some responding clones were found in pre-infection memory, which suggests that pre-existing cross-reactive memory T cells took part in the SARS-CoV-2 response. From day 15 to 85, contracting clones showed balanced CD4/CD8 phenotypes, whereas a second wave of clones that expanded from day 15 to 37 leaned towards CD4+.

PBMCs were isolated by Ficoll-Paque density gradient centrifugation. Sequenced using an Illumina NovaSeq 6000. Using 5'RACE with constant-segment primers, TCRalpha and TCRbeta cDNA libraries were constructed, with sample barcodes and unique molecular identifiers added in the process. Trizol reagent was used to extract RNA from every sample. Amplification of the libraries took two PCR steps, and the second step added a second sample barcode plus Illumina TruSeq adapters. The libraries were sequenced on an Illumina NovaSeq using 2 x 150 bp paired-end reads. In the authors' own workflow: Reads were demultiplexed and collapsed into UMI-guided consensus sequences with migec v1.2.7. With mixcr v2.1.11, UMI consensuses were aligned to TRA and TRB V and J templates and assembled into clonotypes. A clonotype was counted as expanded or contracted only when both edgeR and NoisET called the clonotype significant, with the noise models trained on biological replicates. For edgeR calls, a false discovery rate-adjusted p below 0.01 and a log2 fold-change threshold of 1 were applied. As an exploratory analysis of dynamics, max-normalized trajectories of the 1000 most abundant clonotypes were examined with PCA combined with hierarchical clustering. Each responding clone was given a CD4 or CD8 phenotype based on the CD4+ and CD8+ repertoires, which had been sequenced separately. TCRdb handled the public reads itself, with Q25 trimming in fastp and clone calling in MiXCR, and kept productive beta chains. Rows are combined by CDR3 protein, so each entry shows the most common genes and DNA. None of the V and J calls come from the authors' own analysis; TCRdb made them. Counted in this sample were around 390,000 distinct CDR3 sequences; 15% to 20% of them appeared once. Under 25% of the sample lies in the top ten.

CDR1 and CDR2 (SGHTA, FQGNSA) derive from the germline V gene. V and J lose 4 bases and 0 bases, and a span of 19 bases separates them. The CDR3 runs 18 residues from the cysteine to the phenylalanine. This entry keeps only the CDR3 DNA: 54 bases, framed from base 1. The sample taken for sequencing was PBMCs or a T cell subset sorted from them (not recorded which). The chain uses TRBV7-2 and TRBJ1-3, and perhaps TRBD1 as D gene, on 6 matching bases. This receptor was identified in a man younger than 35 who had mild COVID-19 (a few samples of this study predate the infection). The sample titles of this study are shuffled in the database, so cell type and time point are left out; the donor was told from shared clones. The CDR3 corresponds to CASSSHAGGPRSGNTIYF. The DNA sequence follows: TGTGCCAGCAGCTCTCACGCCGGGGGGCCCCGCTCTGGAAACACCATATATTTT.